This T cell receptor (beta chain) comes out of a study of T cell responses to AZD1222 COVID-19 vaccine. Profiled with immunoSEQ multiplex PCR; TCRdb holds only in-frame clones, not every one. The table lists about 100,000 clones, 80% to 90% of them singletons. CDR1 SSHAT and CDR2 FNYEAQ come from the germline V gene (reference sequence). The CDR3 is 15 residues long. Study-wide results and limits: Spike as a whole was targeted by vaccine-associated CD4 TCRs, dominant at 160-218 and 743-854. Repertoire collection took place solely once the T cell response had peaked. Baseline serostatus was positive in only a handful of AZD1222 recipients. Receipt of two AZD1222 doses was followed by a rise in Spike-specific TCR breadth and depth.

With regard to this clone: What it binds is not known. The germline gene is not matched at one end of the junction; a read error may be the cause.

The TCR comes from an adult in good health. The specimen was peripheral blood, collected on day 0 of AZD1222 vaccination. This chain uses TRBV7-7 with TRBJ2-5; the match to TRBD2 covers 13 bases. The DNA for the CDR3 is TGTGCTAGCAGCCATGGGACTAGCGGGGTAGAGACCCAGTACTTC. Translating gives CASSHGTSGVETQYF.